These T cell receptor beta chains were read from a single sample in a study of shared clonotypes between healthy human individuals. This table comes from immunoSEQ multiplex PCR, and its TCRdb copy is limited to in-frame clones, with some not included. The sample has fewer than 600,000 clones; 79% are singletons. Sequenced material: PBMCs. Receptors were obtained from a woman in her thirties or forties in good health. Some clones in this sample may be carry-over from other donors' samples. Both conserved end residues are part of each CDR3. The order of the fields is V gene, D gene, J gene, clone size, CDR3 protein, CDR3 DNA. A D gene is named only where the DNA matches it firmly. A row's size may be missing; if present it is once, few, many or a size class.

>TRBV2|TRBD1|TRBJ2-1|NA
CASSEAVRDRGSNEQFF
TGTGCCAGCAGTGAAGCGGTCCGGGACAGGGGAAGCAATGAGCAGTTCTTC
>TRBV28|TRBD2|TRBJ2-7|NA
CASSRTSGGTHEQYF
TGTGCCAGCAGTCGGACTAGCGGGGGGACTCACGAGCAGTACTTC
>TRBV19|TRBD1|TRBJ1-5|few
CASTIRPGGQPQHF
TGTGCCAGTACCATTCGGCCAGGGGGACAGCCCCAGCATTTT
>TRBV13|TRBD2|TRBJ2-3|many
CASSSGGSFTDTQYF
TGTGCCAGCAGCTCGGGAGGGAGTTTCACAGATACGCAGTATTTT
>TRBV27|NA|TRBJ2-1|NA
CASSLTAGLIHNEQFF
TGTGCCAGCAGTTTAACAGCGGGTCTAATCCACAATGAGCAGTTCTTC
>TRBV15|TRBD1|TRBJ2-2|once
CATSRDSGTGATGELFF
TGTGCCACCAGCAGAGATTCAGGCACAGGGGCCACCGGGGAGCTGTTTTTT
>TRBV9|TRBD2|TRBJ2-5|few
CASASNEGLAGGTQYF
TGTGCCAGCGCAAGTAACGAGGGACTAGCGGGAGGGACCCAGTACTTC
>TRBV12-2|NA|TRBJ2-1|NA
CASRLASSHNEQFF
TGTGCAAGTCGCTTAGCGTCGAGCCACAATGAGCAGTTCTTC
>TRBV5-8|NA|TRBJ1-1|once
CASSSPDIWNTEAFF
TGTGCCAGCAGCTCCCCAGATATTTGGAACACTGAAGCTTTCTTT
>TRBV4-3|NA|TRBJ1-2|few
CASSQEAGYGYTF
TGCGCCAGCAGCCAAGAAGCTGGCTATGGCTACACCTTC
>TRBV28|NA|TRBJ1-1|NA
CASSHEGGSRNTEAFF
TGTGCCAGCAGCCATGAGGGGGGAAGTCGGAACACTGAAGCTTTCTTT
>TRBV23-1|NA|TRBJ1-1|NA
CASSQRGDGTEAFF
TGCGCCAGCAGTCAACGGGGAGATGGCACTGAAGCTTTCTTT
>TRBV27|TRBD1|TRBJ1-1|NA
CASSSWTGANTEAFF
TGTGCCAGCAGTTCCTGGACAGGGGCAAACACTGAAGCTTTCTTT
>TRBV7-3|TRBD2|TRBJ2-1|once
CASSNTSVLRGDNEQFF
TGTGCCAGCAGCAACACTAGCGTCCTGAGGGGCGACAATGAGCAGTTCTTC
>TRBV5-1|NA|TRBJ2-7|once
CASSLPSYEQYF
TGCGCCAGCAGCTTACCTTCCTACGAGCAGTACTTC
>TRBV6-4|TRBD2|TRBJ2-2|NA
CASSDPNQTSGSLHSGGELFF
TGTGCCAGCAGTGACCCTAATCAGACTAGCGGGAGTCTCCATTCGGGCGGGGAGCTGTTTTTT
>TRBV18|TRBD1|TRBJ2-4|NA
CASSPFLPGTGGKNIQYF
TGTGCCAGCTCACCCTTCCTCCCCGGGACAGGGGGCAAAAACATTCAGTACTTC
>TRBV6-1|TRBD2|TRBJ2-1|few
CASSEEVAGGIYNEQFF
TGTGCCAGCAGTGAGGAAGTCGCGGGAGGTATCTACAATGAGCAGTTCTTC
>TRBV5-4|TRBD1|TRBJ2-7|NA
CASSLAGQPYEQYF
TGTGCCAGCAGCTTGGCGGGACAGCCCTACGAGCAGTACTTC
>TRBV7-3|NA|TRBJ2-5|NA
CASSLNPRETQYF
TGTGCCAGCAGCTTAAATCCGAGGGAGACCCAGTACTTC
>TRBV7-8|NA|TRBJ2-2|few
CASSVHVGQTNTGELFF
TGTGCCAGCAGCGTCCATGTGGGACAAACGAACACCGGGGAGCTGTTTTTT
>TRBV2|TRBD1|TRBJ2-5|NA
CASSGTGGETQYF
TGTGCCAGCAGTGGTACAGGGGGAGAGACCCAGTACTTC
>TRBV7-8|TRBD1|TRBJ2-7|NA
CASSFSAGTGVEQYF
TGTGCCAGCAGTTTCAGCGCAGGGACAGGGGTCGAGCAGTACTTC
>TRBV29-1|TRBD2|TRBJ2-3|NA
CSARSGSGGTQYF
TGCAGCGCCCGTAGCGGGAGTGGCGGTACGCAGTATTTT
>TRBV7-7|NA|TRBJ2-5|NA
CASSLTGFKGETQYF
TGTGCTAGCAGCTTGACAGGTTTTAAGGGAGAGACCCAGTACTTC
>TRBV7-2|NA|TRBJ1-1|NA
CASSPVGPNTEAFF
TGTGCCAGCAGCCCCGTGGGCCCGAACACTGAAGCTTTCTTT
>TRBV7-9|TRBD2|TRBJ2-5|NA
CASSPGVAGGQETQYF
TGTGCCAGCAGCCCAGGGGTAGCGGGGGGCCAAGAGACCCAGTACTTC
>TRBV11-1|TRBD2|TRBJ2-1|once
CASSFSGRADNEQFF
TGTGCCAGCAGCTTCAGCGGGAGGGCCGACAATGAGCAGTTCTTC